Given below is one T cell receptor (beta chain) in context. The antigen remains unidentified. The entry originates in a study of cytomegalovirus exposure and HLA in healthy donors. Study-level points and caveats: The study listed 164 cytomegalovirus-associated TCR beta chains.

In the PCR, 60 Vbeta and 13 Jbeta primers were used. Some clones are missing from TCRdb's copy, which holds only in-frame ones; the method was immunoSEQ multiplex PCR. Its clone listing holds some 83,000 clones. Sequenced: PBMCs. The sequence was obtained from a woman aged 30 to 39 in good health and CMV-seronegative.

For the CDR3, the DNA is TGTGCCATCAGTGAGTCGGGGGGGCAGGTCGACACCTTC. It translates to CAISESGGQVDTF. This chain joins TRBV10-3 and TRBJ1-2; D may be TRBD1 (6 bases). The CDR3 covers 13 residues. V was pared by 0 bases and J by 12 bases, with 14 bases between. The germline V gene has CDR1 ENHRY and CDR2 SYGVKD.